The 28 T cell receptor beta chains below were found in one sample sequenced in a study of T cells in Graves' hyperthyroidism and ophthalmopathy. Template material for amplifying TCR beta CDR3 regions consisted of RNA transcripts. TCR CDR3 regions were first amplified by RT-PCR with HTBI primers. Via MiXCR, TCRdb re-called the multiplex PCR reads, giving one row per CDR3 protein. The table lists about half a million distinct CDR3 sequences, about 15% of them singletons. The specimen was blood. These receptor sequences come from a woman aged 30 to 39 with Graves' ophthalmopathy.

CDR3 region: CASFHSYEQYF. The CDR3 coding sequence is TGTGCCAGCTTTCACAGCTACGAGCAGTACTTC. The chain couples TRBV28 to TRBJ2-7, with D hard to call. V lost 8 bases, J lost 3 bases, and 8 bases lay in between. This CDR3 has 11 amino acids. Germline V gives CDR1 MDHEN, CDR2 SYDVKM.

The chain carries TRBV10-3 and TRBJ2-7; 11 nucleotides line up with TRBD2. Germline loops: CDR1 ENHRY, CDR2 SYGVKD. The V and J ends lost 6 bases and 2 bases, in that order; junction bases with no gene match: 9. The CDR3 is 16 amino acids. The CDR3 sequence is CAIRTGAGLAAYEQYF. CDR3 nucleotide sequence: TGTGCCATCAGGACAGGGGCGGGACTAGCGGCCTACGAGCAGTACTTC.

Note on this clonotype: A much more abundant neighbour one base away suggests this may be a read error. The chain joins TRBV6-5 to TRBJ1-2, with unresolved D. CDR3 length equals 13 residues. Trimming removed 4 bases at V and 3 bases at J, with 9 bases between. The V gene's germline CDR1 is MNHEY and CDR2 SVGAGI. CDR3 nucleotide sequence: TGTGCCAGCAGTTCGGATCTTGACTATGGCTACACCTTC. It encodes CASSSDLDYGYTF.

This clonotype was picked up a small number of times. V gene TRBV7-9 combines with J gene TRBJ2-1; D is undetermined. Germline V gene data show CDR1 as SEHNR and CDR2 as FQNEAQ (reference sequence). The CDR3 is 15 residues long. V dropped 6 bases and J dropped 4 bases, with 16 bases sitting between them. The CDR3 nucleotides read TGTGCCAGCAGGGAACTCGGTCCTGAGTACAATGAGCAGTTCTTC. Translation: CASRELGPEYNEQFF.

V usage is TRBV6-2 or TRBV6-3 and J usage is TRBJ2-5, with 10 bases matching TRBD2. Germline V gives CDR1 MNHEY, CDR2 SVGEGT. V was clipped by 8 bases and J by 13 bases; unmatched bases: 13. This CDR3 spans 13 amino acids. This CDR3 is CASGGNSGRSWYF. DNA for the CDR3: TGTGCCAGCGGTGGAAATAGCGGGAGGTCGTGGTACTTC.

This clonotype was recorded at least ten times. V and J are TRBV20-1 and TRBJ2-3; 7 nucleotides agree with TRBD2. CDR1 is DFQATT, CDR2 SNEGSKA, per germline (reference sequence). V lost 3 bases, J lost 6 bases, and 6 bases stayed unmatched. This CDR3 contains 13 residues. The CDR3: CSASIAGRDTQYF. The DNA for the CDR3 is TGCAGTGCTAGCATAGCGGGCAGGGATACGCAGTATTTT.

The chain has TRBV7-2 and TRBJ2-3; 8 nucleotides match TRBD2. Looked up from germline, CDR1 is SGHTA and CDR2 is FQGNSA. V lost 3 bases, J lost 0 bases, and 8 bases stayed unmatched. This CDR3 contains 17 residues. The CDR3 DNA reads TGTGCCAGCAGCTTCCCCCGTAGCGGGACAAGCACAGATACGCAGTATTTT. Translated, it gives CASSFPRSGTSTDTQYF.

This clonotype was found a few times. The genes are TRBV10-3 and TRBJ2-1; 11 bases line up with TRBD2. CDR1 and CDR2 from the germline V gene are ENHRY and SYGVKD. The CDR3 loop spans 17 amino acids. V was pared by 4 bases and J by 5 bases, with 10 bases of the junction left unmatched. CDR3 residues: CAISGTLAGGNDNEQFF. CDR3 DNA sequence: TGTGCCATCAGTGGAACGTTAGCGGGAGGGAATGACAATGAGCAGTTCTTC.

Concerning this clonotype itself: A much larger clone differs from this one at a single base, so this may be a read error. This sequence joins TRBV7-9 and TRBJ2-1; possible D gene TRBD2, 6 bases. This CDR3 is 12 amino acids long. The germline V gene has CDR1 SEHNR and CDR2 FQNEAQ (reference sequence). The CDR3 nucleotides are TGTGCCAGCCCCGCGGACTACGATGAGCAGTTCTTC. Its protein is CASPADYDEQFF.

Ten or more counts support this clonotype. This sequence joins TRBV5-1 and TRBJ2-3; D is perhaps TRBD1 (6 bases). V gave up 3 bases and J gave up 0 bases, with 14 bases separating them. Germline V lookup: CDR1 SGHRS, CDR2 YFSETQ. The CDR3 extends over 16 amino acids. The DNA for the CDR3 is TGCGCCAGCAGCTCGGGACACCTCGATAGCACAGATACGCAGTATTTT. Protein sequence: CASSSGHLDSTDTQYF. The full variable domain, completed using reference TRBV5-1 and TRBJ2-3, is KAGVTQTPRYLIKTRGQQVTLSCSPISGHRSVSWYQQTPGQGLQFLFEYFSETQRNKGNFPGRFSGRQFSNSRSEMNVSTLELGDSALYLCASSSGHLDSTDTQYFGPGTRLTVL.

The rearrangement links TRBV5-6 to TRBJ2-2; D is unclear. The germline V and J ends were trimmed by 5 bases and 8 bases, with 13 bases remaining between them. Looked up from germline, CDR1 is SGHDT and CDR2 is YYEEEE. The CDR3 totals 13 residues. The CDR3 bases are TGTGCCAGCAGTCGCGAAACACCGGGGGAGCTGTTTTTT. Its translation is CASSRETPGELFF.

This clonotype turned up a few times. The J gene is TRBJ2-7, the V gene TRBV12-3 or TRBV12-4; D is ambiguous. The V end lost 3 bases, the J end lost 5 bases, and 17 bases lay between the germline ends. The CDR3 length is 15 residues. This CDR3 reads CASSFSRQLSDEQYF. The CDR3 DNA reads TGTGCCAGCAGTTTCTCACGCCAGTTATCCGACGAGCAGTACTTC.

This clonotype was found many times. This sequence joins TRBV20-1 and TRBJ2-1, with 7 nucleotides matching TRBD2. The J segment lost 7 bases and the V segment lost 5 bases, leaving 8 bases of the junction unmatched. From germline, CDR1 is DFQATT and CDR2 SNEGSKA (reference sequence). The CDR3 sequence is 13 residues long. CDR3 protein: CSAPLVRGNEQFF. CDR3 nucleotide sequence: TGCAGTGCTCCCCTAGTGCGGGGGAATGAGCAGTTCTTC.

J is TRBJ1-1 and V is TRBV5-1, with no clear D. CDR1 is SGHRS, CDR2 YFSETQ, per germline. Trimming took 0 bases from V and 5 from J, leaving 5 bases between them. The CDR3 sequence is 12 residues long. This CDR3 is CASSLDGTEAFF. The CDR3, as DNA: TGCGCCAGCAGCTTGGACGGGACTGAAGCTTTCTTT.

The chain recombines TRBV20-1 with TRBJ1-5, with 11 bases matching TRBD1. This CDR3 has 14 amino acids. V lost 1 base to trimming and J lost 7 bases; unmatched junction nucleotides: 3. The germline V gene has CDR1 DFQATT and CDR2 SNEGSKA (reference sequence). CDR3 protein: CSARGDRGKQPQHF. CDR3 nucleotides: TGCAGTGCTAGAGGGGACAGGGGGAAGCAGCCCCAGCATTTT.

This clonotype has more than one count but fewer than ten. Written as DNA, the CDR3 is TGTGCCAGCAGCTTAACCGGGACAGGGGGCAATGAGCAGTTCTTC. Encoded protein: CASSLTGTGGNEQFF. The genes are TRBV7-3 and TRBJ2-1; 11 nucleotides line up with TRBD1. Germline V gene data show CDR1 as SGHTA and CDR2 as FQGTGA. The trim removed 0 bases at V and 6 bases at J, leaving 1 base unmatched. The length of the CDR3 is 15 residues.

This clonotype was observed a handful of times. The rearrangement links TRBV5-4 to TRBJ1-4, with D unclear. Germline CDR1 is SGHNT and CDR2 is YYREEE (reference sequence). V lost 5 bases to trimming and J lost 7 bases, with 12 bases between them. This CDR3 has 13 amino acids. CDR3 amino acids: CASRTSFGEKLFF. In nucleotides, the CDR3 is TGTGCCAGCAGAACAAGTTTCGGTGAAAAACTGTTTTTT.

This clonotype was counted many times. The V call is TRBV4-1, the J call TRBJ1-1; no firm D call. The CDR3 contains 14 residues. CDR1 is MGHRA and CDR2 is YSYEKL in the germline V gene. V was pared by 0 bases and J by 5 bases, with 10 bases between. CDR3 sequence reads: CASSQDSGMTEAFF. CDR3 DNA sequence: TGCGCCAGCAGCCAAGACTCGGGGATGACTGAAGCTTTCTTT.

The J gene is TRBJ2-3, the V gene TRBV20-1, with D tentatively TRBD2 (5 bases). Germline V gene sequence: CDR1 DFQATT, CDR2 SNEGSKA (reference sequence). Trimming cost V 6 bases and J 2 bases, with 18 bases left between them. The CDR3 is 15 amino acids. The CDR3 loop reads CSAHHGGRFTDTQYF. CDR3 bases: TGCAGTGCCCACCACGGCGGGCGGTTCACAGATACGCAGTATTTT.

The J gene is TRBJ2-3, the V gene TRBV11-2; D may be TRBD2 (7 bases). From germline, CDR1 is SGHAT and CDR2 FQNNGV. The CDR3 is 16 amino acids. With 2 bases removed from V and 2 bases from J, the gap between germline ends came to 14 bases. CDR3 coding DNA: TGTGCCAGCAGCTTATGGGGGGGCGCACCCACAGATACGCAGTATTTT. Amino acids: CASSLWGGAPTDTQYF. The whole variable domain, filled in from reference TRBV11-2 and TRBJ2-3, reads EAGVAQSPRYKIIEKRQSVAFWCNPISGHATLYWYQQILGQGPKLLIQFQNNGVVDDSQLPKDRFSAERLKGVDSTLKIQPAKLEDSAVYLCASSLWGGAPTDTQYFGPGTRLTVL.

The J gene is TRBJ2-5, the V gene TRBV18; D perhaps matches TRBD1 (7 bases). The CDR3 extends over 18 amino acids. V gave up 0 bases and J gave up 4 bases, with 21 bases separating them. CDR1 KGHSH and CDR2 LQKENI come from the germline V gene. The chain's CDR3 is CASSPPTGRGDSTETQYF. The CDR3 bases are TGTGCCAGCTCACCACCTACGGGCAGGGGGGATTCCACAGAGACCCAGTACTTC.

This clonotype was picked up many times. This chain uses TRBV20-1 with TRBJ1-2; TRBD1 is a possible D gene (5 bases). Trimming took 5 bases from V and 0 from J, leaving 10 bases between them. Germline values: CDR1 DFQATT, CDR2 SNEGSKA (reference sequence). CDR3 length equals 13 residues. CDR3 region: CSASEQANYGYTF. The CDR3 DNA sequence: TGCAGTGCTTCAGAACAGGCTAACTATGGCTACACCTTC.

The V gene is TRBV6-5, the J gene TRBJ2-1; TRBD2 agrees at 7 bases. Trimming removed 4 bases from V and 15 bases from J; junction bases left unmatched: 6. The CDR3 extends over 11 amino acids. Germline CDR1 MNHEY, CDR2 SVGAGI. CDR3 coding DNA: TGTGCCAGCAGTTTAGCGGGTTCCCCGTTCTTC. Amino acid sequence: CASSLAGSPFF.

The chain has TRBV20-1 and TRBJ2-7, with 12 nucleotides matching TRBD2. The CDR3 extends over 16 amino acids. In germline, CDR1 is DFQATT, CDR2 SNEGSKA (reference sequence). V lost 0 bases and J lost 2; bases outside the gene matches: 5. The CDR3 reads CSARDTTSGGTYEQYF. CDR3 DNA sequence: TGCAGTGCTAGAGATACGACTAGCGGGGGCACCTACGAGCAGTACTTC.

The V gene is TRBV6-2 or TRBV6-3, the J gene TRBJ1-1; D is unclear. There are 15 residues in the CDR3. In germline, CDR1 is MNHEY, CDR2 SVGEGT. The V and J ends lost 5 bases and 0 bases respectively, with 13 bases between them. CDR3 residues: CASSIGGSLNTEAFF. CDR3 coding DNA: TGTGCCAGCAGTATAGGAGGCAGTTTGAACACTGAAGCTTTCTTT.

This clonotype was detected ten times or more. The chain has TRBV20-1 and TRBJ2-5; 7 nucleotides line up with TRBD2. The CDR3 is 17 residues long. After removal of 1 base from V and 2 bases from J, the junction contained 13 bases not matched to a gene. Germline V gene data show CDR1 as DFQATT and CDR2 as SNEGSKA (reference sequence). The CDR3 DNA follows: TGCAGTGCTAGAGCTATTAGCGGGTTAGGAGGGCAAGAGACCCAGTACTTC. Translating gives CSARAISGLGGQETQYF.

This rearrangement joins TRBV5-1 to TRBJ1-1; 8 bases match TRBD1. Germline trimming cut 6 bases from V and 2 bases from J; bases unmatched to any gene: 6. The germline V gene has CDR1 SGHRS and CDR2 YFSETQ. CDR3 length: 14 amino acids. The DNA of the CDR3 is TGCGCCAGCACCTCGGACAGGGCCAACACTGAAGCTTTCTTT. Translated: CASTSDRANTEAFF. Full variable domain (missing parts from reference TRBV5-1 and TRBJ1-1): KAGVTQTPRYLIKTRGQQVTLSCSPISGHRSVSWYQQTPGQGLQFLFEYFSETQRNKGNFPGRFSGRQFSNSRSEMNVSTLELGDSALYLCASTSDRANTEAFFGQGTRLTVV.

This clonotype occurred many times. The gene calls are TRBV12-3 or TRBV12-4 and TRBJ1-1; a weak D match, TRBD1 (6 bases). Trimming pared 3 bases from V and 0 bases from J, leaving 11 bases between. This CDR3 comprises 15 residues. In DNA, the CDR3 is TGTGCCAGCAGTTTGCAGGGGAGTGTGAACACTGAAGCTTTCTTT. Translating it yields CASSLQGSVNTEAFF.